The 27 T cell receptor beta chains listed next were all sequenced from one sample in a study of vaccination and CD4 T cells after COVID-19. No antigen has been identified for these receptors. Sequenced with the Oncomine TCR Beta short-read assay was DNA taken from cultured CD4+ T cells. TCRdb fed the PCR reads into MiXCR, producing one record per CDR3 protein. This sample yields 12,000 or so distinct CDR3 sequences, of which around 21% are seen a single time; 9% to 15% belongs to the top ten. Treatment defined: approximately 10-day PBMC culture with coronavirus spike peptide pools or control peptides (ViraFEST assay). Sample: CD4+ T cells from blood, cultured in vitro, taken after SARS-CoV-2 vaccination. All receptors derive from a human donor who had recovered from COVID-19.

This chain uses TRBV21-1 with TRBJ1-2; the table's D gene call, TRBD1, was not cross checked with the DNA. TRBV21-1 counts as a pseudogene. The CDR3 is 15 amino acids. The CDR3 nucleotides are TGTGCCAGCAGCTTTCGGGACAGGGTTGACTATGGCTACACCTTC. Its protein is CASSFRDRVDYGYTF.

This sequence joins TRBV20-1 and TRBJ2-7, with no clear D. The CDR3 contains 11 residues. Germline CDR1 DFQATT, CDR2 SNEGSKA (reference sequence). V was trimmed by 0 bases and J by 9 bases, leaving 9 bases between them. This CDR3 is CSARDLSRQYF. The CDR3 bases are TGCAGTGCTAGAGATTTGAGTAGGCAGTACTTC.

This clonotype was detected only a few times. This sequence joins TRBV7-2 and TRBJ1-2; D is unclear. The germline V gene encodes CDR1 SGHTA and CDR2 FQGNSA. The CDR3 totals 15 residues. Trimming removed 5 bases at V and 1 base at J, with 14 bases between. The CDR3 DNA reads TGTGCCAGCAGCCCGGACTCAGGAGATAACTATGGCTACACCTTC. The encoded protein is CASSPDSGDNYGYTF.

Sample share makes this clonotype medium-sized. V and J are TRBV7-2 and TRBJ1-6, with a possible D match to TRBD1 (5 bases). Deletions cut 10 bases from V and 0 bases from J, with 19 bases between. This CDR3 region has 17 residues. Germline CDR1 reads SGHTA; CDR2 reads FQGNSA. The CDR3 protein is CATAKGWSTSYNSPLHF. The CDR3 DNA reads TGTGCCACCGCAAAGGGGTGGTCTACCTCCTATAATTCACCCCTCCACTTT. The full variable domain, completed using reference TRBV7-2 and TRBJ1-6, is GAGVSQSPSNKVTEKGKDVELRCDPISGHTALYWYRQSLGQGLEFLIYFQGNSAPDKSGLPSDRFSAERTGGSVSTLTIQRTQQEDSAVYLCATAKGWSTSYNSPLHFGNGTRLTVT.

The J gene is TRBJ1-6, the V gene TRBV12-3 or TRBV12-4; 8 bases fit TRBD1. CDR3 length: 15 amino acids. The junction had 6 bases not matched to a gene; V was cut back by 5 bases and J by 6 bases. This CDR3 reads CASSPRTGLNSPLHF. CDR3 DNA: TGTGCCAGCAGTCCCAGGACAGGGCTTAATTCACCCCTCCACTTT.

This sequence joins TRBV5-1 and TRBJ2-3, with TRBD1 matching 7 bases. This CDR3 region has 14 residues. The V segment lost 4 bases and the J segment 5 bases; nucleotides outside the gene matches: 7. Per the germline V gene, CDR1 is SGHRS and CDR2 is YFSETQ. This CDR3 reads CASSPGTVEDTQYF. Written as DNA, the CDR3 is TGCGCCAGCAGCCCGGGGACAGTCGAAGATACGCAGTATTTT.

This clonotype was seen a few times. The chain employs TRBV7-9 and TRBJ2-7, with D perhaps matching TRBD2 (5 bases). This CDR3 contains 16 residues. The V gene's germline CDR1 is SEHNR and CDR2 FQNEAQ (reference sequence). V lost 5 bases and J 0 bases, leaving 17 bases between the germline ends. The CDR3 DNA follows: TGTGCCAGCAGCATCTTGAGGACGGGAAGCTCCTACGAGCAGTACTTC. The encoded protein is CASSILRTGSSYEQYF.

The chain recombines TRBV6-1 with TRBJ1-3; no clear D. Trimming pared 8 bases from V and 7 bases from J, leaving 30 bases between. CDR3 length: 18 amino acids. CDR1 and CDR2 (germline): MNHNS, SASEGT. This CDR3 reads CASHRRPVGGSISNTIYF. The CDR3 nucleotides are TGTGCCAGCCACCGTCGTCCAGTAGGAGGTTCGATATCGAACACCATATATTTT.

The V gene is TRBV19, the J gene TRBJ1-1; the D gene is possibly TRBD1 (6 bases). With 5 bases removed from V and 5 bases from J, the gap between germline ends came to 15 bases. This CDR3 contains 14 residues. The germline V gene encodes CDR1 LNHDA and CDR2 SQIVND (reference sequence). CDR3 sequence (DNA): TGTGCCAGTAGTCCTACAGGGAGCCGAACTGAAGCTTTCTTT. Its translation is CASSPTGSRTEAFF. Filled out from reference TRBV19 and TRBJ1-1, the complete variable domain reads DGGITQSPKYLFRKEGQNVTLSCEQNLNHDAMYWYRQDPGQGLRLIYYSQIVNDFQKGDIAEGYSVSREKKESFPLTVTSAQKNPTAFYLCASSPTGSRTEAFFGQGTRLTVV.

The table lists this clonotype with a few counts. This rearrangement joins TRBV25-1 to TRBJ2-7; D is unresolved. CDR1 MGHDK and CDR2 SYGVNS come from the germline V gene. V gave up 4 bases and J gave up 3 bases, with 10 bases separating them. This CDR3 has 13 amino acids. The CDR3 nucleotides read TGTGCCAGCAGTGGATGGTGGGACTACGAGCAGTACTTC. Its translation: CASSGWWDYEQYF.

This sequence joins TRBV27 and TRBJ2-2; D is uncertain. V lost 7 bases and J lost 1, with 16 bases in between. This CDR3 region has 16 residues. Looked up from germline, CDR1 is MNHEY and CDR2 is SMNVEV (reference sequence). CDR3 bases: TGTGCCAGCAACCTAGTTGTGACTGGGAACACCGGGGAGCTGTTTTTT. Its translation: CASNLVVTGNTGELFF.

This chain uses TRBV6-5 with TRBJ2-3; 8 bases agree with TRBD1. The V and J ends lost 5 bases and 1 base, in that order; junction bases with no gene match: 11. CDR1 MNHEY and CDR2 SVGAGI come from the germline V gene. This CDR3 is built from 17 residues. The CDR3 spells CASSKSTTGDRTDTQYF. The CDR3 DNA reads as TGTGCCAGCAGTAAATCGACGACAGGGGACCGCACAGATACGCAGTATTTT.

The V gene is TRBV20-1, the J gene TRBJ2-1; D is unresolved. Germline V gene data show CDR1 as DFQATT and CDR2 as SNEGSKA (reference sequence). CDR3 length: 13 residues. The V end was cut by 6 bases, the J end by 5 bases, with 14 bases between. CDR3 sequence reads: CSASSWRDNEQFF. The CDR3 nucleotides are TGCAGTGCCTCGAGCTGGAGAGACAATGAGCAGTTCTTC.

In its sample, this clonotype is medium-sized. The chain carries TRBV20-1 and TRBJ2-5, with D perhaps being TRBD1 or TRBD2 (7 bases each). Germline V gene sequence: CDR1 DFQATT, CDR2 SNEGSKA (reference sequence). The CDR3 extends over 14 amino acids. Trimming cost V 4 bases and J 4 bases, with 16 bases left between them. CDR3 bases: TGCAGTGCTACCAGGGGGGGAGGGCGAGAGACCCAGTACTTC. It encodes CSATRGGGRETQYF.

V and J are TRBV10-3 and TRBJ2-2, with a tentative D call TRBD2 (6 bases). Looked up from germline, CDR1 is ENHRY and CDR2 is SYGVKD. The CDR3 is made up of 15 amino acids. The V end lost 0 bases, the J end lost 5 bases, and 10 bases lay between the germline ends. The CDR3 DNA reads TGTGCCATCAGTGAGTCCGCGGGGAGTACCGGGGAGCTGTTTTTT. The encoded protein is CAISESAGSTGELFF.

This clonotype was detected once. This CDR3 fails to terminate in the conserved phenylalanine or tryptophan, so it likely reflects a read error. CDR3 bases: TGTGCCAGCAGTTACCAGGGAACCACTGAAGCTTTCTCT. This codes for CASSYQGTTEAFS. The chain combines TRBV6-5 with TRBJ1-1; TRBD1 is a possible D gene (5 bases). This CDR3 region has 13 residues. The V end lost 2 bases, the J end lost 4 bases, and 8 bases lay between the germline ends. Germline V gives CDR1 MNHEY, CDR2 SVGAGI.

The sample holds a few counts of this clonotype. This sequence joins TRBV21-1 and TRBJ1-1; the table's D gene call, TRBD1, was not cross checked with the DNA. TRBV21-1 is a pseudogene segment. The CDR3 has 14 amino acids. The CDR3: CASSPTGMNTEAFF. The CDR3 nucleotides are TGTGCCAGCAGCCCGACAGGGATGAACACTGAAGCTTTCTTT.

The CDR3 reads CSARDFGTGTEKLFF. As DNA, the CDR3 is TGCAGTGCTAGAGATTTCGGGACAGGCACTGAAAAACTGTTTTTT. This chain connects TRBV20-1 to TRBJ1-4, with 8 nucleotides matching TRBD1. Trimming cost V 0 bases and J 7 bases; bases outside gene matches: 7. Germline CDR1 DFQATT, CDR2 SNEGSKA (reference sequence). The CDR3 runs 15 residues.

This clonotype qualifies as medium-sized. The CDR3 loop reads CASSRVPNQPQHF. The DNA of the CDR3 is TGTGCCAGCAGCCGAGTTCCCAATCAGCCCCAGCATTTT. This chain uses TRBV7-8 with TRBJ1-5, with D uncertain. V was clipped by 5 bases and J by 3 bases, with 8 bases between them. Germline V gives CDR1 SGHVS, CDR2 FQNEAQ. The CDR3 totals 13 residues.

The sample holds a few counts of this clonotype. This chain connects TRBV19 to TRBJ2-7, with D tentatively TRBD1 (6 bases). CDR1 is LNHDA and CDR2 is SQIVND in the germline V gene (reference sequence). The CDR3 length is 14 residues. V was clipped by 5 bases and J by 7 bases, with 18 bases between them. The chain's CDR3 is CASSSTGSRGEQYF. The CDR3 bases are TGTGCCAGTAGTTCGACCGGGTCAAGGGGGGAGCAGTACTTC.

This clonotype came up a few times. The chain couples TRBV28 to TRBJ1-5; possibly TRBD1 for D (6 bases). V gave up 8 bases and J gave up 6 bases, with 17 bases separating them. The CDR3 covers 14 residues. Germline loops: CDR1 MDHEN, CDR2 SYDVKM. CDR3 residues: CASGTGTWGQPQHF. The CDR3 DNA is TGTGCCAGCGGTACAGGGACGTGGGGTCAGCCCCAGCATTTT.

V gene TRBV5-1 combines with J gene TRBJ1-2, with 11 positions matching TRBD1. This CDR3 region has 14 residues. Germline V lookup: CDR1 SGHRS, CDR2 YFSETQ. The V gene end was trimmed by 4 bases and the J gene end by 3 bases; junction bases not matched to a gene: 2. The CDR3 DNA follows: TGCGCCAGCAGCACGGGACAGGGGGACTATGGCTACACCTTC. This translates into CASSTGQGDYGYTF.

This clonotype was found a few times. This CDR3 reads CASSQGYEQYF. CDR3 in DNA: TGTGCCAGCAGCCAAGGGTACGAGCAGTACTTC. The V gene is TRBV3-1, the J gene TRBJ2-7; no clear D gene. The germline gives CDR1 LGHDT, CDR2 YNNKEL (reference sequence). Trimming stripped 1 base from V and 4 bases from J, with 2 bases between. The CDR3 sequence is 11 residues long.

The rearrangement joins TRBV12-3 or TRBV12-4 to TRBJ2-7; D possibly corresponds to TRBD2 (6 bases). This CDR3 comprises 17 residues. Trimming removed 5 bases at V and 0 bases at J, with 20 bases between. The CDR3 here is CASSHNRYGGISYEQYF. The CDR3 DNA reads TGTGCCAGCAGTCATAATCGCTATGGAGGGATCTCCTACGAGCAGTACTTC.

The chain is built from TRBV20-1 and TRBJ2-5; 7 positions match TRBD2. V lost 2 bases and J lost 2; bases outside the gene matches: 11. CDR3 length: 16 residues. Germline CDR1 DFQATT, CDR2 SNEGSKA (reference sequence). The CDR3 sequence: CSARPTKRGEQETQYF. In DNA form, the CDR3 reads TGCAGTGCTAGACCCACTAAGCGGGGAGAGCAAGAGACCCAGTACTTC.

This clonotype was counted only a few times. The CDR3 region has the DNA TGTGCCAGCAGCCCGAGCGGGAACTACGAGCAGTACTTC. Translated: CASSPSGNYEQYF. V usage is TRBV12-3 or TRBV12-4 and J usage is TRBJ2-7, with 7 positions matching TRBD2. This CDR3 region has 13 residues. V was clipped by 6 bases and J by 3 bases; unmatched bases: 5.

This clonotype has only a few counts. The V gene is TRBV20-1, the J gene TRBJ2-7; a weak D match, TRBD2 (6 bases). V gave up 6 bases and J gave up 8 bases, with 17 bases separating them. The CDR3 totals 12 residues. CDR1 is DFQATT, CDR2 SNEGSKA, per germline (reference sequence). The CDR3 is CSAEAREDKQYF. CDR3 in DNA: TGCAGTGCGGAGGCGCGGGAAGACAAGCAGTACTTC.